The 4 T cell receptor beta chains below come from one sample, sequenced in a study of blood T cell repertoires in COVID-19. Here immunoSEQ multiplex PCR was the method, and the copy in TCRdb shows in-frame clones only, minus some. The top ten hold about 6.8% of the sample, which has about 370,000 clones, 85% to 90% seen once. Sequenced input: peripheral blood. The receptors derive from a young man with active or convalescent COVID-19.

The rearrangement uses TRBV7-2 and TRBJ1-2, with D possibly being TRBD1 (6 bases). Germline CDR1 SGHTA, CDR2 FQGNSA. The length of the CDR3 is 14 residues. Trimming removed 1 base from V and 12 bases from J, with 18 bases in between. CDR3 sequence: CASSLEGGRRVDTF. In DNA, the CDR3 is TGTGCCAGCAGCTTAGAGGGGGGGCGGAGGGTTGACACCTTC.

The chain carries TRBV28 and TRBJ2-7; 7 positions agree with TRBD2. V dropped 3 bases and J dropped 0; count of bases not matched to a gene: 14. This CDR3 spans 18 amino acids. Germline CDR1 and CDR2: MDHEN and SYDVKM. The CDR3, as DNA: TGTGCCAGCAGTTTCCAGCCTGGGGGGGGACCGAGCTCCTACGAGCAGTACTTC. Its translation is CASSFQPGGGPSSYEQYF. The variable domain in full, completed from reference TRBV28 and TRBJ2-7, reads DVKVTQSSRYLVKRTGEKVFLECVQDMDHENMFWYRQDPGLGLRLIYFSYDVKMKEKGDIPEGYSVSREKKERFSLILESASTNQTSMYLCASSFQPGGGPSSYEQYFGPGTRLTVT.

This clone has at least ten counts. The rearrangement links TRBV10-3 to TRBJ1-2, with D unresolved. CDR3 length: 13 amino acids. The V and J ends lost 4 bases and 2 bases respectively, with 8 bases between them. Germline CDR1 ENHRY, CDR2 SYGVKD. CDR3 loop: CAISAAMNYGYTF. The DNA for the CDR3 is TGTGCCATCAGTGCCGCTATGAACTATGGCTACACCTTC.

CDR3 protein: CASSEFGTGLAGGETQYF. Here the CDR3 DNA reads TGTGCCAGCAGCGAATTCGGGACTGGACTAGCGGGAGGTGAGACCCAGTACTTC. The rearrangement joins TRBV2 to TRBJ2-5; 14 nucleotides align to TRBD2. From germline, CDR1 is SNHLY and CDR2 FYNNEI. This CDR3 spans 18 amino acids. Trimming at V came to 6 bases and at J to 5 bases, leaving 14 bases not matched to a gene.